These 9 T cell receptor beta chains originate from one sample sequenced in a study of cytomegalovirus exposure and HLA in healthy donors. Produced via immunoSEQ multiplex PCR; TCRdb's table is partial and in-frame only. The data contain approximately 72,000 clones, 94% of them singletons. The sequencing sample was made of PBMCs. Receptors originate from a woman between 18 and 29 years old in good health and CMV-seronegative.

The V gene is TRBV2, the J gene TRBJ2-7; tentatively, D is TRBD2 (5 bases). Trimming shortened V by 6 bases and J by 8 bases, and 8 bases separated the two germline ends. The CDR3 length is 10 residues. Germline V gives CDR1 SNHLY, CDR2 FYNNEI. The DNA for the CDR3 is TGTGCCAGCAGCAGCGGCAAGCAGTACTTC. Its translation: CASSSGKQYF.

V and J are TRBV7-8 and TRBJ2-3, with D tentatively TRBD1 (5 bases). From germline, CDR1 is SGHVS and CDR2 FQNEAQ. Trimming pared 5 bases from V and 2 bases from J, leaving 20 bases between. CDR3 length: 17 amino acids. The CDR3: CASSPRAQLMLTDTQYF. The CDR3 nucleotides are TGTGCCAGCAGCCCCAGGGCCCAACTAATGCTCACAGATACGCAGTATTTT.

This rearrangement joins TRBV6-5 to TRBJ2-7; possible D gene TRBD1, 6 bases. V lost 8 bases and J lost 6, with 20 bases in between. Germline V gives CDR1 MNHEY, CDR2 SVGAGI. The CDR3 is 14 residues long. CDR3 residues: CASRPNRVLAEQYF. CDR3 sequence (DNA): TGTGCCAGCCGACCTAACAGGGTATTGGCCGAGCAGTACTTC.

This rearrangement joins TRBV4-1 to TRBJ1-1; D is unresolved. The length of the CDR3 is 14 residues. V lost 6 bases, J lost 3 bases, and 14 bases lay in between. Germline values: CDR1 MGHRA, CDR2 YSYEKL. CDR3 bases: TGCGCCAGCAGAGGTCCTCTGCGGGACACTGAAGCTTTCTTT. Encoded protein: CASRGPLRDTEAFF.

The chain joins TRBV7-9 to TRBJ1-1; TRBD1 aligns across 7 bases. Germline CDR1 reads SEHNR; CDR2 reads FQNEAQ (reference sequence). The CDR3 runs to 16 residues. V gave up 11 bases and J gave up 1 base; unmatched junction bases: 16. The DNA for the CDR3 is TGTGCCCTAGTCCCCCCACGTAGGACAGGGAACACTGAAGCTTTCTTT. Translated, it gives CALVPPRRTGNTEAFF.

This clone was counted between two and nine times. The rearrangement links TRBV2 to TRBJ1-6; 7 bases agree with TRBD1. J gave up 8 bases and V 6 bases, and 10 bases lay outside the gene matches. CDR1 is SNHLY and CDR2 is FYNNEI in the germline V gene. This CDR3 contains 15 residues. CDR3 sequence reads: CASSPQGIPDSPLHF. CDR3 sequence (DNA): TGTGCCAGCAGCCCACAGGGGATTCCCGATTCACCCCTCCACTTT. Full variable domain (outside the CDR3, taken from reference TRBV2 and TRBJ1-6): EPEVTQTPSHQVTQMGQEVILRCVPISNHLYFYWYRQILGQKVEFLVSFYNNEISEKSEIFDDQFSVERPDGSNFTLKIRSTKLEDSAMYFCASSPQGIPDSPLHFGNGTRLTVT.

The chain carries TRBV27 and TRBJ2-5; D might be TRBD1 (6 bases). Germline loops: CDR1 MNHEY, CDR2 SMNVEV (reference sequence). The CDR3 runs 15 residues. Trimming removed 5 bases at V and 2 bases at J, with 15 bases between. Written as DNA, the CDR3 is TGTGCCAGCAGTGCGCAACAGGGTGGGCAAGAGACCCAGTACTTC. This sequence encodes CASSAQQGGQETQYF.

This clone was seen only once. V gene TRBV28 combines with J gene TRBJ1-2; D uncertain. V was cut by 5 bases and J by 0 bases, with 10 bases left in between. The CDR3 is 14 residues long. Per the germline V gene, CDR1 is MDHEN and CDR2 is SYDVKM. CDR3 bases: TGTGCCAGCAGTCCTGTCGGGGCTAACTATGGCTACACCTTC. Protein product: CASSPVGANYGYTF.

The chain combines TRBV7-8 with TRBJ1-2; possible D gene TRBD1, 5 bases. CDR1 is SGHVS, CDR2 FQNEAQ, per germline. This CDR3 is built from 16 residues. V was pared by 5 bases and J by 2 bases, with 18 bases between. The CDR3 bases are TGTGCCAGCAGCCGGAATTCAGGGATAACAAACTATGGCTACACCTTC. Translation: CASSRNSGITNYGYTF.